This paragraph reports one T cell receptor (beta chain). This entry comes from a study of blood T cell repertoires in COVID-19. About the study: Whether acute or convalescent, the COVID-19 samples came from the United States, Italy and Spain.

Donors in Cohort 3 who had recovered were those with two negative PCRs, healthcare professional clearance, or resolution of their symptoms. In the study's own analysis: Cell counts per sample came from amplifying reference gene primers. Libraries were prepared by immunoSEQ multiplex PCR; TCRdb keeps only in-frame clonotypes and omits some of them. V and J calls and clone size are given by that table; D and trimming were obtained from the DNA. The table lists about 430,000 clones, 85% to 90% of them singletons, with roughly 1.1% in the top ten. This CDR3 spans 13 amino acids. The V and J ends lost 6 bases and 5 bases respectively, with 13 bases between them. CDR1 and CDR2 from the germline V gene are ENHRY and SYGVKD.

Sequenced: PBMCs or T cells enriched from blood (not recorded which). The source is a man between 25 and 39 years old who had recovered from COVID-19. The chain is built from TRBV10-3 and TRBJ2-5; tentatively, D is TRBD2 (5 bases). The CDR3 sequence is CAIRPDFWETQYF. CDR3 in DNA: TGTGCCATCAGACCGGACTTCTGGGAGACCCAGTACTTC.